This is a list of T cell receptor beta chains from one sample in a study of lung T cells in sarcoidosis with Löfgren's syndrome. TCRdb re-derived calls from the reads in MiXCR, one entry per CDR3 protein. This sample has around 21,000 distinct CDR3 sequences, with about 20% found just once. The sample comprised CD4+ T cells from PBMCs. The source is a human donor with sarcoidosis (Löfgren's syndrome or another form), or a control subject (not recorded which). Both conserved end residues are part of each CDR3. D genes are given only for firm matches. Rows may omit the clone size; those that give it use once, few, many or a size class.

V gene	J gene	D gene	clone size	CDR3 protein	CDR3 DNA
TRBV5-6	TRBJ2-3	TRBD2	-	CASSLPSGATDTQYF	TGTGCCAGCAGCTTGCCTAGCGGGGCCACAGATACGCAGTATTTT
TRBV24-1	TRBJ1-1	-	few	CATSGGVNTEAFF	TGTGCCACCTCCGGTGGGGTGAACACTGAAGCTTTCTTT
TRBV6-1	TRBJ1-3	-	many	CASRVLNGNTIYF	TGTGCCAGCCGCGTACTTAATGGAAACACCATATATTTT
TRBV9	TRBJ1-1	TRBD1	-	CASNFAGTGGLGEVEAFF	TGTGCCAGCAACTTCGCCGGGACAGGGGGCCTTGGTGAGGTTGAAGCTTTCTTT
TRBV5-4	TRBJ1-6	TRBD1	few	CASHPLGQNNSPLHF	TGTGCCAGCCATCCCCTGGGACAGAATAATTCACCCCTCCACTTT
TRBV20-1	TRBJ1-1	-	-	CSAAIQRMNTEALF	TGCAGTGCTGCGATACAGAGGATGAACACTGAAGCTCTCTTT
TRBV12-3/TRBV12-4	TRBJ2-3	-	many	CASGLGEDTQYF	TGTGCCAGCGGCCTCGGCGAAGATACGCAGTATTTT
TRBV4-3	TRBJ2-5	-	medium-sized	CASSQDSSRGETQYF	TGCGCCAGCAGCCAAGATTCATCCAGGGGTGAGACCCAGTACTTC
TRBV28	TRBJ1-2	-	many	CASTQPGTPRGYTF	TGTGCCAGCACTCAGCCCGGGACCCCTAGGGGCTACACCTTC
TRBV20-1	TRBJ2-7	TRBD1	many	CSARGQGAVEQYF	TGCAGTGCTAGAGGACAGGGGGCTGTGGAGCAGTACTTC
TRBV11-3	TRBJ2-1	TRBD2	-	CASGKAGGNEQFF	TGTGCCAGCGGCAAGGCGGGGGGGAATGAGCAGTTCTTC
TRBV29-1	TRBJ2-1	-	many	CSVEPALNEQFF	TGCAGCGTTGAACCAGCCCTCAATGAGCAGTTCTTC
TRBV6-9	TRBJ2-3	-	-	CAGSYGGGTDMQYF	TGTGCCGGCAGTTACGGGGGTGGCACAGATATGCAGTATTTT
TRBV5-1	TRBJ2-1	TRBD2	few	CASSATGAGGTNEQFF	TGCGCCAGCAGCGCGACCGGGGCGGGGGGTACCAATGAGCAGTTCTTC
TRBV7-9	TRBJ2-5	TRBD1	many	CASSPLRTGQETQYF	TGTGCCAGCAGTCCCCTCAGGACAGGTCAAGAGACCCAGTACTTC
TRBV29-1	TRBJ2-1	TRBD2	few	CSVGGRTSSYNEQFF	TGCAGCGTTGGTGGACGGACTAGCTCCTACAATGAGCAGTTCTTC
TRBV12-3/TRBV12-4	TRBJ1-2	TRBD1	many	CASSKQMTGQRGYTF	TGTGCCAGCAGTAAACAAATGACAGGGCAGCGCGGCTACACCTTC
TRBV9	TRBJ2-1	TRBD1	many	CASSVDGTGLLNEQFF	TGTGCCAGCAGCGTAGACGGGACAGGGCTTCTTAATGAGCAGTTCTTC
TRBV29-1	TRBJ1-1	-	many	CSVAEWGSNTEAFF	TGCAGCGTTGCTGAATGGGGGTCGAACACTGAAGCTTTCTTT
TRBV5-4	TRBJ1-1	-	many	CASSPGPSMNAEAFF	TGTGCCAGCAGCCCGGGGCCTTCAATGAACGCTGAAGCTTTCTTT
TRBV19	TRBJ2-5	-	many	CASSIFAAGLETQYF	TGTGCCAGTAGTATTTTCGCGGCAGGGCTCGAGACCCAGTACTTC
TRBV15	TRBJ1-1	-	-	CAASRDWDFPSNTEAFF	TGTGCCGCCAGCAGAGATTGGGACTTTCCCTCAAACACTGAAGCTTTCTTT
TRBV28	TRBJ2-1	-	medium-sized	CASSLFPRDPNEQFF	TGTGCCAGCAGTTTATTCCCCCGGGACCCCAATGAGCAGTTCTTC
TRBV10-3	TRBJ2-5	-	many	CAISASREETQYF	TGTGCCATCAGTGCCTCCAGGGAAGAGACCCAGTACTTC
TRBV6-1	TRBJ1-1	-	medium-sized	CASSKGGGHTEAFF	TGTGCCAGCAGTAAGGGAGGGGGGCACACTGAAGCTTTCTTT
TRBV28	TRBJ2-7	-	-	CTSSLDGTPISYEQYF	TGTACCAGCAGTTTAGACGGTACCCCGATCTCCTACGAGCAGTACTTC
TRBV5-1	TRBJ2-5	TRBD1	-	CASSLGTGKGEAQYF	TGCGCCAGCAGCTTGGGGACAGGCAAGGGAGAGGCCCAGTACTTC
TRBV15	TRBJ2-1	TRBD2	many	CATSREGSGSLEQFF	TGTGCCACCAGCAGAGAGGGTAGCGGGAGCCTTGAGCAGTTCTTC
TRBV7-2	TRBJ2-7	-	many	CASSETGGYEQYF	TGTGCCAGCAGCGAGACTGGGGGCTACGAGCAGTACTTC
TRBV6-1	TRBJ2-7	TRBD1	medium-sized	CASSEGRSGQGIKEQYF	TGTGCCAGCAGTGAAGGAAGGTCGGGACAGGGAATCAAGGAGCAGTACTTC
TRBV7-9	TRBJ1-4	-	many	CASSLADRRSEKLFF	TGTGCCAGCAGCTTAGCCGACAGAAGAAGTGAAAAACTGTTTTTT
TRBV20-1	TRBJ2-7	-	few	CSATRAESYEQYF	TGCAGTGCTACGCGGGCAGAAAGCTACGAGCAGTACTTC
TRBV7-9	TRBJ2-5	TRBD2	many	CASSLLAGAQETQYF	TGTGCCAGCAGCTTACTAGCGGGGGCTCAAGAGACCCAGTACTTC
TRBV11-2	TRBJ2-5	-	-	CASSRPTETQYF	TGTGCCAGCAGCCGGCCTACAGAGACCCAGTACTTC
TRBV4-1	TRBJ1-1	-	many	CASSQVDQNTEAFF	TGCGCCAGCAGCCAAGTTGACCAGAACACTGAAGCTTTCTTT
TRBV5-1	TRBJ2-7	TRBD2	many	CASSLLGTSAYEQYF	TGCGCCAGCAGCTTGTTGGGGACTAGCGCCTACGAGCAGTACTTC
TRBV28	TRBJ1-1	TRBD1	many	CASTPPPTGVTEAFF	TGTGCCAGCACCCCTCCCCCGACAGGGGTGACTGAAGCTTTCTTT
TRBV27	TRBJ2-3	-	many	CASSPHTDTQYF	TGTGCCAGCAGTCCCCACACAGATACGCAGTATTTT
TRBV4-2	TRBJ2-2	-	many	CASSQETGNTGELFF	TGTGCCAGCAGCCAAGAAACGGGGAACACCGGGGAGCTGTTTTTT
TRBV15	TRBJ2-1	-	medium-sized	CATSREGRRATRNEQFF	TGTGCCACCAGCAGAGAGGGGCGGAGGGCAACCAGGAATGAGCAGTTCTTC
TRBV29-1	TRBJ2-5	TRBD1	once	CSVNQGAQETQYF	TGCAGCGTGAACCAGGGGGCCCAAGAGACCCAGTACTTC
TRBV20-1	TRBJ2-5	-	many	CSARGAAYQETQYF	TGCAGTGCTAGAGGGGCAGCCTACCAAGAGACCCAGTACTTC
TRBV7-6	TRBJ2-1	-	many	CASSSGLDDEQFF	TGTGCCAGCAGCTCGGGACTTGACGATGAGCAGTTCTTC
TRBV18	TRBJ1-1	TRBD1	many	CASSPQEQGAAEAFF	TGTGCCAGCTCACCACAGGAACAGGGGGCGGCTGAAGCTTTCTTT